A selection of T cell receptor beta chains follows, all from one sample in a study of T cell responses to AZD1222 COVID-19 vaccine. Clones were read by immunoSEQ multiplex PCR, and TCRdb kept only the in-frame ones, dropping some. This table has some 200,000 clones, roughly nine tenths appearing once. The starting material was peripheral blood, obtained 28 days after the second AZD1222 dose. The receptors stem from an adult who received the AZD1222 COVID-19 vaccine. Both conserved end residues are part of each CDR3. D genes are given only for firm matches. Some rows have no size entry. The others give once, few or many, or a class for an expanded clone.

CDR3aa,CDR3nt,len,abundance,v_gene,j_gene,d_gene
CASSLDGYSNQPQHF,TGTGCCAGCAGCCTGGACGGTTATAGCAATCAGCCCCAGCATTTT,15,NA,TRBV7-3,TRBJ1-5,NA
CASQDSSLSTDTQYF,TGCGCCAGCCAGGACAGCTCCCTTAGCACAGATACGCAGTATTTT,15,NA,TRBV10-1,TRBJ2-3,NA
CASSPTPGQGIEQFF,TGCGCCAGCAGCCCCACACCGGGACAGGGGATTGAGCAGTTCTTC,15,once,TRBV5-1,TRBJ2-1,TRBD1
CASSGSGPNYEQYF,TGCGCCAGCAGCGGATCGGGGCCCAACTACGAGCAGTACTTC,14,NA,TRBV5-1,TRBJ2-7,NA
CASSPTGVGDTEAFF,TGTGCCAGCAGCCCCACAGGGGTGGGGGACACTGAAGCTTTCTTT,15,NA,TRBV6-4,TRBJ1-1,TRBD1
CASSPRMGLDLNGYTF,TGTGCCAGCAGTCCCCGGATGGGACTGGACCTTAATGGCTACACCTTC,16,NA,TRBV28,TRBJ1-2,NA
CASSSGTKGAFF,TGCGCCAGCAGCTCCGGAACAAAAGGAGCTTTCTTT,12,NA,TRBV5-1,TRBJ1-1,NA
CASSQDRGLAGGIVEQFF,TGTGCCAGCAGCCAAGATCGGGGACTAGCGGGAGGGATAGTTGAGCAGTTCTTC,18,once,TRBV3-1/TRBV3-2,TRBJ2-1,TRBD2
CASRTTGTGYGYTF,TGTGCCAGCAGAACAACGGGGACAGGTTATGGCTACACCTTC,14,NA,TRBV28,TRBJ1-2,TRBD1
CASSPNDKGDGYTF,TGCGCCAGCAGCCCGAACGACAAGGGAGATGGCTACACCTTC,14,NA,TRBV4-1,TRBJ1-2,NA
CASSARNYGYTF,TGTGCCAGTAGTGCTAGGAACTATGGCTACACCTTC,12,NA,TRBV19,TRBJ1-2,NA
CASSLDKRPLQHF,TGTGCCAGCAGCTTAGATAAACGGCCGCTCCAGCATTTT,13,NA,TRBV11-2,TRBJ1-5,NA
CASSLGTSGAQETQYF,TGTGCCAGCAGCTTGGGGACGTCAGGCGCCCAAGAGACCCAGTACTTC,16,NA,TRBV5-8,TRBJ2-5,NA
CASSPGGINQPQHF,TGTGCCAGCAGTCCAGGGGGTATCAATCAGCCCCAGCATTTT,14,NA,TRBV6-5,TRBJ1-5,TRBD1
CASNQGGSWNTEAFF,TGTGCCAGCAACCAGGGGGGCAGCTGGAACACTGAAGCTTTCTTT,15,NA,TRBV9,TRBJ1-1,TRBD1
CASSLTTDSGANVLTF,TGTGCCAGCAGCCTAACGACTGACTCTGGGGCCAACGTCCTGACTTTC,16,NA,TRBV9,TRBJ2-6,NA
CSVADRGLPDTQYF,TGCAGCGTCGCGGACAGGGGGCTTCCAGATACGCAGTATTTT,14,NA,TRBV29-1,TRBJ2-3,TRBD1
CASSENGLVNTEAFF,TGTGCCAGCAGTGAAAATGGACTGGTGAACACTGAAGCTTTCTTT,15,NA,TRBV2,TRBJ1-1,NA
CASSLFLINNEQFF,TGTGCCAGCAGCTTATTCCTTATTAACAATGAGCAGTTCTTC,14,NA,TRBV7-9,TRBJ2-1,NA
CASSLTGTTVTDTQYF,TGCGCCAGCAGCTTGACCGGGACCACCGTAACAGATACGCAGTATTTT,16,NA,TRBV5-1,TRBJ2-3,NA
CASSSRPATNEKLFF,TGTGCCAGCAGCTCCAGACCTGCAACTAATGAAAAACTGTTTTTT,15,few,TRBV11-3,TRBJ1-4,NA
CASSFNANTYEQYF,TGTGCCAGCAGCTTTAACGCCAATACCTACGAGCAGTACTTC,14,NA,TRBV7-2,TRBJ2-7,NA
CASSFLGLAGQQYF,TGTGCCAGCAGCTTTTTGGGACTAGCGGGACAGCAGTACTTC,14,NA,TRBV7-9,TRBJ2-7,TRBD2